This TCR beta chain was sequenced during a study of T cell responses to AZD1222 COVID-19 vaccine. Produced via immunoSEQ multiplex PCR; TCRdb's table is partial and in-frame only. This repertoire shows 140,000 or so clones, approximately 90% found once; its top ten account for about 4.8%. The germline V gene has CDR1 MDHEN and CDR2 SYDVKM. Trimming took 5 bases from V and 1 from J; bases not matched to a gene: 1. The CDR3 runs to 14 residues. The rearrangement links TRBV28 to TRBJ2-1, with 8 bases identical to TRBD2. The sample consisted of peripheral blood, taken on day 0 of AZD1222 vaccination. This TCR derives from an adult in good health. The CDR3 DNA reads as TGTGCCAGCAGTGCGGGGGGATCCTACAATGAGCAGTTCTTC. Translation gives CASSAGGSYNEQFF. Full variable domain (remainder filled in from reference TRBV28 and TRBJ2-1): DVKVTQSSRYLVKRTGEKVFLECVQDMDHENMFWYRQDPGLGLRLIYFSYDVKMKEKGDIPEGYSVSREKKERFSLILESASTNQTSMYLCASSAGGSYNEQFFGPGTRLTVL.